The sequence of this TCR beta chain was determined in a study of monozygotic twins with inflammatory bowel disease (dated by TCRdb to about 2019). Regarding the research as a whole: The complete study included approximately 28 monozygotic twin pairs: 19 IBD-discordant Danish pairs and nine German pairs, of which four were IBD-concordant and five were IBD-discordant. The search for disease-associated traits relied mainly on comparing, within discordant pairs, IBD patients with their genetically identical healthy co-twins. Each individual had, on average, about 151 000 unique TCRalpha sequences and 181 000 unique TCRbeta sequences available for analysis. Broad study findings and their caveats: Concordant and discordant twins showed no difference in repertoire similarity, possibly because of limited statistical power. TCRbeta repertoire diversity, by inverse Simpson index, was decreased in IBD patients compared with their healthy co-twins. The results gave no support for a single strong signal or clonotype linked to IBD. Compared with healthy twins, IBD patients had fewer clonotypes in common with other individuals, a difference most pronounced in patients showing signs of disease activity. Background noise and inter-individual variability may have been introduced into the repertoires by the differing immunosuppressive treatments among patients. Distinction between different T cell subtypes could not be achieved in the analysis.

From each donor, an approximately 2.4 ml peripheral blood sample was collected into PAXgene tubes and kept at -80 degrees C. Without any T cell sorting, total RNA was extracted from whole blood using the PAXgene blood miRNA kit on an automated QIAcube. Deep TCRalpha and TCRbeta repertoire profiling with unique molecular barcoding was performed on peripheral blood of monozygotic twin pairs concordant or discordant for inflammatory bowel disease. Smoking habits were recorded for all twin pairs, and each individual was classified as a current, former or never smoker. CDR1 and CDR2, per the germline V gene (reference sequence), are DFQATT and SNEGSKA. Spanning cysteine to phenylalanine, the CDR3 consists of 16 amino acids. The entry carries no DNA sequence. Details on this clonotype: The target of this receptor is not known.

The library was generated by 5' RACE. Preparation of each TCR library used around 3.5 ug of total RNA. For each sample, cDNA synthesis with SMARTScribe reverse transcriptase was split into eight separate reactions. During cDNA synthesis, template switching introduced unique molecular identifiers that contained a 6-nucleotide sample barcode. Two nested PCRs of about 17 and 10 cycles amplified the TCRalpha and TCRbeta cDNA, and bead purification followed each PCR. Before amplification, the cDNA was treated with uracil DNA-glycosylase and purified using the QIAquick PCR purification kit. The second PCR added Illumina TruSeq-compatible adapters along with sample-specific barcodes. Library quality and concentration were assessed using TapeStation and Qubit, and approximately 5 ng of each library was pooled. Sequencing of the pooled libraries was done on an Illumina HiSeq2500 single-index Rapid Run using custom sequencing primers and 2 x 100 bp reads. The original methods were these. UMI-based consensus assembly with MiGEC version 1.2.6 was used to correct PCR and sequencing errors. MiXCR version 2.1.1 was used for V(D)J alignment, clonotype assembly and CDR3 extraction. Normalisation of gene usage, clonotype sharing and MAIT/NKT TCR abundance was achieved by analysing the top 1000, 10 000 and 20 000 clonotypes per sample. Diversity was computed as the inverse Simpson index with the vegan R package after downsampling to 27 000 UMIs. Statistical testing used paired Mann-Whitney U tests on the discordant twin pairs and applied Benjamini-Hochberg correction for multiple testing. TCRdb reprocessed the reads and lists each CDR3 protein sequence as a single entry, with no DNA. The V and J calls were not made by the authors but by TCRdb's processing. The data table for this sample lists 330,000 or so distinct CDR3 sequences. The top ten constitute approximately 2% of the sample.

This receptor chain uses TRBV20-1 and TRBJ2-5; TCRdb indicates TRBD1, and absent DNA this call remains unverified. The sequence was obtained from a human donor with ulcerative colitis or Crohn's disease, or a healthy co-twin of an affected twin (not recorded which). Input material: blood. The CDR3 protein is CSARGNRGRVQETQYF.